A selection of T cell receptor beta chains follows, all from one sample in a study of shared clonotypes between healthy human individuals. The data were produced by immunoSEQ multiplex PCR, yet TCRdb's version contains in-frame clones alone and is incomplete. This table holds roughly 550,000 clones, over 95% found once. The sequenced material came from naive CD8+ T cells sorted from blood. These receptors came from a woman in her twenties or thirties in good health. CDR3s include the opening cysteine and the closing phenylalanine or tryptophan. D genes are given only for firm matches. Only part of the rows carry a size: once, few, many, or a class if the clone is expanded.

J: TRBJ1-1
V: TRBV5-8
D: -
size: -
CDR3: CASSGRAGTEAFF
DNA: TGTGCCAGCAGCGGAAGAGCAGGGACAGAAGCTTTCTTT

J: TRBJ2-7
V: TRBV11-1
D: -
size: -
CDR3: CASSLGGSYEQYF
DNA: TGTGCCAGCAGCTTGGGTGGATCCTACGAGCAGTACTTC

J: TRBJ2-7
V: TRBV29-1
D: -
size: -
CDR3: CSVEGGQTYEQYF
DNA: TGCAGCGTTGAAGGTGGACAGACCTACGAGCAGTACTTC

J: TRBJ1-2
V: TRBV25-1
D: -
size: -
CDR3: CASSASGTGGYTF
DNA: TGTGCCAGCAGTGCCTCCGGGACGGGTGGCTACACCTTC

J: TRBJ1-5
V: TRBV27
D: -
size: -
CDR3: CASSLSNSNQPQHF
DNA: TGTGCCAGCAGTTTATCGAATAGCAATCAGCCCCAGCATTTT

J: TRBJ2-2
V: TRBV9
D: TRBD2
size: -
CDR3: CASSARTSGSLSTGELFF
DNA: TGTGCCAGCAGCGCTAGGACTAGCGGGAGTCTTAGCACCGGGGAGCTGTTTTTT

J: TRBJ2-5
V: TRBV14
D: TRBD2
size: -
CDR3: CASSLTSGIRETQYF
DNA: TGTGCCAGCAGCCTCACGAGCGGGATCAGAGAGACCCAGTACTTC

J: TRBJ1-2
V: TRBV5-5
D: -
size: -
CDR3: CASSLFVNARYGYTF
DNA: TGTGCCAGCAGCTTGTTCGTTAACGCTAGGTATGGCTACACCTTC

J: TRBJ2-1
V: TRBV19
D: -
size: -
CDR3: CASSIAGNEQFF
DNA: TGTGCCAGTAGTATTGCAGGGAATGAGCAGTTCTTC

J: TRBJ1-1
V: TRBV4-2
D: -
size: -
CDR3: CASSQEWNPVEAFF
DNA: TGTGCCAGCAGCCAAGAGTGGAATCCCGTTGAAGCTTTCTTT

J: TRBJ1-4
V: TRBV15
D: -
size: -
CDR3: CATSRDERWGRNEKLFF
DNA: TGTGCCACCAGCAGAGATGAACGCTGGGGCAGAAATGAAAAACTGTTTTTT

J: TRBJ2-7
V: TRBV6-1
D: -
size: few
CDR3: CASSEGGFSYEQYF
DNA: TGTGCCAGCAGTGAAGGAGGGTTCTCCTACGAGCAGTACTTC

J: TRBJ2-2
V: TRBV27
D: -
size: -
CDR3: CASTPGGTLGELFF
DNA: TGTGCCAGCACCCCTGGAGGGACTTTGGGGGAGCTGTTTTTT

J: TRBJ1-1
V: TRBV5-4
D: -
size: -
CDR3: CASSLSRELTEAFF
DNA: TGTGCCAGCAGCTTAAGTCGGGAACTCACTGAAGCTTTCTTT

J: TRBJ2-2
V: TRBV11-2
D: -
size: once
CDR3: CASSFGAGDTGELFF
DNA: TGTGCCAGCAGCTTTGGGGCCGGTGACACCGGGGAGCTGTTTTTT

J: TRBJ2-1
V: TRBV9
D: -
size: -
CDR3: CASSSQEGEGVDNEQFF
DNA: TGTGCCAGCAGCTCCCAGGAGGGTGAGGGAGTAGATAATGAGCAGTTCTTC

J: TRBJ2-2
V: TRBV13
D: -
size: -
CDR3: CASSLKAGSFSGELFF
DNA: TGTGCCAGCAGCTTAAAGGCAGGGTCCTTTTCCGGGGAGCTGTTTTTT

J: TRBJ1-1
V: TRBV15
D: -
size: -
CDR3: CATSRDPASLGTEAFF
DNA: TGTGCCACCAGCAGAGATCCGGCCAGCTTAGGCACTGAAGCTTTCTTT

J: TRBJ2-7
V: TRBV18
D: TRBD2
size: -
CDR3: CASSPSGTSGYEQYF
DNA: TGTGCCAGCTCACCCTCCGGGACTAGCGGATACGAGCAGTACTTC

J: TRBJ1-2
V: TRBV11-1
D: TRBD1
size: -
CDR3: CASSLAPGGGYGYTF
DNA: TGTGCCAGCAGCTTAGCCCCAGGGGGTGGCTATGGCTACACCTTC

J: TRBJ1-6
V: TRBV4-1
D: TRBD1
size: -
CDR3: CASSQGTGLNSPLHF
DNA: TGCGCCAGCAGCCAGGGGACAGGGCTTAATTCACCCCTCCACTTT

J: TRBJ2-7
V: TRBV2
D: -
size: -
CDR3: CASSEYEQYF
DNA: TGTGCCAGCAGTGAATACGAGCAGTACTTC

J: TRBJ1-2
V: TRBV5-4
D: -
size: -
CDR3: CASSPGLYGYTF
DNA: TGTGCCAGCAGCCCCGGACTATATGGCTACACCTTC

J: TRBJ1-4
V: TRBV6-4
D: -
size: -
CDR3: CASSGRDPWDEKLFF
DNA: TGTGCCAGCAGTGGAAGAGACCCCTGGGATGAAAAACTGTTTTTT

J: TRBJ2-1
V: TRBV27
D: -
size: -
CDR3: CASSLSAGLGRSGEQFF
DNA: TGTGCCAGCAGTTTATCGGCGGGGTTAGGGAGGTCCGGTGAGCAGTTCTTC

J: TRBJ2-1
V: TRBV19
D: TRBD2
size: -
CDR3: CASSRMTSGILYNEQFF
DNA: TGTGCCAGTAGCCGAATGACTAGCGGGATTTTATACAATGAGCAGTTCTTC

J: TRBJ2-7
V: TRBV27
D: -
size: -
CDR3: CASSRKEGYEQYF
DNA: TGTGCCAGCAGCCGAAAGGAAGGGTACGAGCAGTACTTC

J: TRBJ1-4
V: TRBV9
D: -
size: -
CDR3: CASSEEGSGEKLFF
DNA: TGTGCCAGCAGCGAAGAGGGGTCCGGTGAAAAACTGTTTTTT

J: TRBJ2-3
V: TRBV2
D: -
size: -
CDR3: CASRVRLGGGLDTQYF
DNA: TGTGCCAGCAGAGTAAGACTAGGGGGTGGATTAGATACGCAGTATTTT

J: TRBJ1-1
V: TRBV11-3
D: -
size: -
CDR3: CASSLENTEAFF
DNA: TGTGCCAGCAGCTTAGAGAACACTGAAGCTTTCTTT

J: TRBJ2-1
V: TRBV9
D: TRBD2
size: -
CDR3: CASSLGKLAGVLNEQFF
DNA: TGTGCCAGCAGCCTCGGAAAGCTAGCGGGAGTATTAAATGAGCAGTTCTTC

J: TRBJ2-7
V: TRBV2
D: -
size: -
CDR3: CASSEGGLTYEQYF
DNA: TGTGCCAGCAGTGAAGGGGGGTTGACCTACGAGCAGTACTTC

J: TRBJ1-2
V: TRBV6-5
D: -
size: -
CDR3: CASSGGGPNYGYTF
DNA: TGTGCCAGCAGTGGGGGAGGGCCCAACTATGGCTACACCTTC